This TCR beta chain comes out of a study of blood T cell repertoires in COVID-19. About the study: The cDNA or gDNA used as material had been derived from T cells, B-cell-depleted T cells, or PBMCs.

How the authors handled the data: Estimates of nucleated cell counts were drawn from the amplification of reference gene primers. Profiling relied on immunoSEQ multiplex PCR, and the TCRdb table lists in-frame clones only, not all of them. D and trimming come from the DNA, and the V and J calls and clone size come from that table. The sample gives fewer than 350,000 clones, approximately 91% of which show up once; about 2.3% is in the top ten. The germline gives CDR1 SGHVS, CDR2 FNYEAQ. CDR3 length: 13 amino acids. The trim removed 4 bases at V and 9 bases at J, leaving 9 bases unmatched. Those enrolled, adults aged about 18 to 89 years, came from about two dozen US areas. Participant reports of clinical history set cohort assignment.

The sequence derives from a woman aged 40 to 50 with acute COVID-19. Material for sequencing was PBMCs or T cells enriched from blood (not recorded which). This chain connects TRBV7-6 to TRBJ2-7, with 7 bases that match TRBD1. The CDR3 region has the DNA TGTGCCAGCAGCTCAACAGGGGAAGGGTGGCAGTACTTC. This gives the protein CASSSTGEGWQYF.